Shown below are 17 T cell receptor beta chains from a single sample sequenced in a study of early T cells in non-severe SARS-CoV-2 infection. MiXCR, applied by TCRdb to the 5' RACE reads, yields one record per CDR3 protein. This sample has tens of thousands of distinct CDR3 sequences, with roughly 17% found just once. The material was whole blood, obtained at baseline. Receptors originate from an adult who was a healthcare worker with PCR-confirmed SARS-CoV-2 infection or an uninfected control (not recorded which).

This chain joins TRBV20-1 and TRBJ2-5; tentative D call: TRBD1 (5 bases). Trimming took off 5 bases at V and 4 bases at J, with 14 bases between the two ends. Germline loops: CDR1 DFQATT, CDR2 SNEGSKA (reference sequence). This CDR3 comprises 13 residues. DNA of the CDR3: TGCAGTGCTGAAGTCAACCAGGGAGAGACCCAGTACTTC. Amino acid sequence: CSAEVNQGETQYF.

This clonotype was recorded at least ten times. The rearrangement uses TRBV7-2 and TRBJ2-1; 9 bases line up with TRBD2. Trimming took 2 bases from V and 8 from J; bases not matched to a gene: 7. Germline V CDR1 and CDR2: SGHTA, FQGNSA. The CDR3 spans 15 residues. The CDR3 DNA follows: TGTGCCAGCAGCTTAAATAGCGGGAGATGGGATGAGCAGTTCTTC. It specifies CASSLNSGRWDEQFF.

CDR3 sequence reads: CASSSGTSGSTDTQYF. CDR3 nucleotides: TGTGCCAGCAGCTCTGGGACTAGCGGCAGCACAGATACGCAGTATTTT. The V gene is TRBV7-9, the J gene TRBJ2-3; 11 bases map to TRBD2. The V gene end was trimmed by 4 bases and the J gene end by 0 bases; junction bases not matched to a gene: 3. Per germline, CDR1 SEHNR and CDR2 FQNEAQ (reference sequence). CDR3 length: 16 amino acids.

The V gene is TRBV29-1, the J gene TRBJ2-5, with D possibly TRBD1 on 5 matching bases. The germline CDR1 and CDR2 sequences are SQVTM and ANQGSEA. The V gene lost 6 bases and the J gene lost 4 bases, with 12 bases spanning the gap. CDR3 size: 12 residues. This CDR3 is CSVGWGAETQYF. The DNA for the CDR3 is TGCAGCGTGGGGTGGGGCGCAGAGACCCAGTACTTC.

This clonotype was seen a handful of times. The CDR3 sequence: CASSPGDPSTDTQYF. CDR3 sequence (DNA): TGCGCCAGCAGCCCGGGGGATCCTAGCACAGATACGCAGTATTTT. V usage is TRBV5-1 and J usage is TRBJ2-3; tentatively, D is TRBD2 (6 bases). Trimming took 4 bases from V and 0 from J, leaving 12 bases between them. The CDR3 loop spans 15 amino acids. The germline CDR1 and CDR2 sequences are SGHRS and YFSETQ.

The rearrangement joins TRBV3-1 to TRBJ2-6, with D unresolved. V lost 1 base to trimming and J lost 0 bases, with 10 bases between them. The CDR3 has 17 residues. Per germline, CDR1 LGHDT and CDR2 YNNKEL (reference sequence). CDR3 sequence (DNA): TGTGCCAGCAGCCAAGCCCTTCTTAACTCTGGGGCCAACGTCCTGACTTTC. Amino acid sequence: CASSQALLNSGANVLTF.

This clonotype was seen a few times. The V and J genes are TRBV5-1 and TRBJ2-5; TRBD2 aligns across 11 bases. Germline CDR1 reads SGHRS; CDR2 reads YFSETQ. After removal of 0 bases from V and 3 bases from J, the junction contained 4 bases not matched to a gene. CDR3 size: 16 residues. CDR3 bases: TGCGCCAGCAGCTTGGTCGTGACTAGCGGGAAAGAGACCCAGTACTTC. Translating it yields CASSLVVTSGKETQYF.

In its sample, this clonotype was seen a few times. The chain uses TRBV20-1 and TRBJ2-5; D might be TRBD2 (5 bases). V was trimmed by 0 bases and J by 2 bases, leaving 13 bases between them. CDR1 DFQATT and CDR2 SNEGSKA come from the germline V gene (reference sequence). CDR3 size: 15 residues. CDR3 residues: CSARDPTGLQETQYF. CDR3 bases: TGCAGTGCTAGAGATCCGACCGGACTTCAAGAGACCCAGTACTTC.

This clonotype was detected only a few times. V usage is TRBV20-1 and J usage is TRBJ1-4; 9 positions agree with TRBD1. V shed 5 bases, J shed 6 bases, and the junction held 4 bases outside the gene matches. The V gene's germline CDR1 is DFQATT and CDR2 SNEGSKA (reference sequence). This CDR3 has 13 residues. CDR3 coding DNA: TGCAGTGCTGTCCGGGACAGGGATGAAAAACTGTTTTTT. It yields the protein CSAVRDRDEKLFF.

The sample holds a few counts of this clonotype. The chain has TRBV5-1 and TRBJ2-2; 8 nucleotides agree with TRBD2. This CDR3 is 15 amino acids long. With V trimmed by 2 bases and J by 4 bases, 4 bases remained unmatched. The germline gives CDR1 SGHRS, CDR2 YFSETQ. The CDR3 DNA follows: TGCGCCAGCAGCTTTATAGCGGGATCCACCGGGGAGCTGTTTTTT. Protein: CASSFIAGSTGELFF.

This clonotype was detected only a few times. The V and J genes are TRBV7-2 and TRBJ2-7; D remains ambiguous. The CDR3 covers 14 residues. The V and J ends lost 2 bases and 7 bases respectively, with 15 bases between them. The germline V gene has CDR1 SGHTA and CDR2 FQGNSA. CDR3 in amino acids: CASSLLIGRQEQYF. The CDR3 DNA is TGTGCCAGCAGCTTACTAATAGGGCGGCAAGAGCAGTACTTC.

This clonotype showed up just a few times. The chain recombines TRBV6-2 or TRBV6-3 with TRBJ1-1; D call uncertain. V was trimmed by 2 bases and J by 0 bases, leaving 10 bases between them. The CDR3 totals 15 residues. CDR1 MNHEY and CDR2 SVGEGT come from the germline V gene. In DNA form, the CDR3 reads TGTGCCAGCAGTTACCCCGGAACCTTGAACACTGAAGCTTTCTTT. Its protein is CASSYPGTLNTEAFF.

At least ten counts were recorded for this clonotype. The CDR3 DNA sequence: TGTGCCAGCAGTTTATCGACAGGCCTTCGCTCCTACGAGCAGTACTTC. Encoded protein: CASSLSTGLRSYEQYF. The chain couples TRBV27 to TRBJ2-7; possible D gene TRBD1, 6 bases. Germline lookup yields CDR1 MNHEY and CDR2 SMNVEV (reference sequence). V dropped 0 bases and J dropped 0 bases, with 12 bases sitting between them. There are 16 residues in the CDR3.

This clonotype occurred many times. CDR3 in amino acids: CASTTGTPQAGYTF. CDR3 in DNA: TGTGCCAGCACCACGGGGACCCCACAAGCCGGCTACACCTTC. The chain joins TRBV28 to TRBJ1-2, with D perhaps TRBD1 (5 bases). Germline assignment: CDR1 MDHEN and CDR2 SYDVKM. Trimming shortened V by 7 bases and J by 8 bases, and 20 bases separated the two germline ends. CDR3 length: 14 residues.

Only a few counts were recorded for this clonotype. This sequence joins TRBV28 and TRBJ2-7, with 8 positions matching TRBD2. V lost 4 bases, J lost 1 base, and 18 bases stayed unmatched. This CDR3 contains 19 residues. The germline V gene encodes CDR1 MDHEN and CDR2 SYDVKM. CDR3 DNA: TGTGCCAGCAGTTCCCCCAACAGAGCGGGAGTCCCCCCATCCTACGAGCAGTACTTC. Its translation: CASSSPNRAGVPPSYEQYF. The full variable domain, completed using reference TRBV28 and TRBJ2-7, is DVKVTQSSRYLVKRTGEKVFLECVQDMDHENMFWYRQDPGLGLRLIYFSYDVKMKEKGDIPEGYSVSREKKERFSLILESASTNQTSMYLCASSSPNRAGVPPSYEQYFGPGTRLTVT.

The chain has TRBV6-6 and TRBJ2-1; the D is unclear. V was clipped by 0 bases and J by 6 bases, with 0 bases between them. CDR3 length: 11 residues. Per germline, CDR1 MNHNY and CDR2 SVGAGI (reference sequence). CDR3 region: CASSYSNEQFF. The CDR3 bases are TGTGCCAGCAGTTACTCCAATGAGCAGTTCTTC.

The chain is built from TRBV11-2 and TRBJ2-1; 9 bases are shared with TRBD2. Trimming cost V 6 bases and J 5 bases; bases outside gene matches: 17. The CDR3 runs 18 residues. Per germline, CDR1 SGHAT and CDR2 FQNNGV. Here the CDR3 reads CASRRGASGDVYDNEQFF. In DNA form, the CDR3 reads TGTGCCAGCAGGCGAGGGGCTAGCGGGGACGTATATGACAATGAGCAGTTCTTC.